A single sample gave rise to the 27 T cell receptor beta chains below, sequenced in a study of blood T cell repertoires in COVID-19. Data came from immunoSEQ multiplex PCR; TCRdb stores just in-frame clones and leaves some out. This table holds 30,000 to 35,000 clones, 83% found once. The sequenced sample consisted of peripheral blood. The receptors here all came from a man aged 50-59 years with acute or convalescent COVID-19.

This rearrangement joins TRBV27 to TRBJ1-2; 7 bases agree with TRBD1. V gave up 5 bases and J gave up 3 bases; unmatched junction bases: 21. The length of the CDR3 is 19 residues. Germline CDR1 MNHEY, CDR2 SMNVEV (reference sequence). The CDR3, as DNA: TGTGCCAGCAGTCCCGACAGGGCTATGCGTGGCGTAAAATACTATGGCTACACCTTC. This sequence encodes CASSPDRAMRGVKYYGYTF.

The V gene is TRBV5-1, the J gene TRBJ2-1; TRBD2 matches at 7 bases. CDR1 and CDR2 from the germline V gene are SGHRS and YFSETQ. V lost 9 bases and J lost 2; bases outside the gene matches: 8. This CDR3 has 14 residues. The CDR3 DNA sequence: TGCGCCACCGTGGGGGGGTCGACCTACAATGAGCAGTTCTTC. Translating gives CATVGGSTYNEQFF.

The genes are TRBV2 and TRBJ2-2; unclear D gene. The germline gives CDR1 SNHLY, CDR2 FYNNEI. The CDR3 has 15 amino acids. V was shortened by 4 bases and J by 0 bases, with 9 bases between the two germline ends. Here the CDR3 reads CASSVGSANTGELFF. In DNA form, the CDR3 reads TGTGCCAGCAGTGTTGGAAGCGCGAACACCGGGGAGCTGTTTTTT.

This clone was seen more than once but under ten times. The chain combines TRBV5-1 with TRBJ2-7; 11 bases are a match to TRBD1. V was pared by 3 bases and J by 2 bases, with 1 base of the junction left unmatched. The CDR3 totals 14 residues. Germline V gene lookup returns CDR1 SGHRS and CDR2 YFSETQ. CDR3 region: CASSSGQGAYEQYF. CDR3 sequence (DNA): TGCGCCAGCAGCTCGGGACAGGGGGCCTACGAGCAGTACTTC.

This rearrangement joins TRBV19 to TRBJ1-2; TRBD1 agrees at 8 bases. Trimming removed 3 bases from V and 4 bases from J; junction bases left unmatched: 10. Germline V gene data show CDR1 as LNHDA and CDR2 as SQIVND (reference sequence). The CDR3 has 16 residues. CDR3 loop: CASSMGRDRTFYGYTF. The CDR3, as DNA: TGTGCCAGTAGTATGGGCCGGGACAGGACTTTCTATGGCTACACCTTC.

This clone has a single count. The CDR3 DNA is TGTGCCAGCAGCGTAGATGGGGGGGCCTCCTACGAGCAGTACTTC. Protein sequence: CASSVDGGASYEQYF. V usage is TRBV9 and J usage is TRBJ2-7; D might be TRBD2 (7 bases). The germline CDR1 and CDR2 sequences are SGDLS and YYNGEE. V lost 0 bases and J 0 bases, leaving 10 bases between the germline ends. The CDR3 is 15 residues long.

The table lists this clone with a few counts. The CDR3 DNA follows: TGTGCCAGCAGTGAAAGAGGGCCGGACACTGAAGCTTTCTTT. Its protein is CASSERGPDTEAFF. V and J are TRBV6-1 and TRBJ1-1; D is uncertain. The V gene lost 2 bases and the J gene lost 3 bases, with 10 bases spanning the gap. The CDR3 is 14 residues long. Germline CDR1 is MNHNS and CDR2 is SASEGT.

J is TRBJ2-3 and V is TRBV10-3, with 16 bases matching TRBD2. The CDR3 is 19 amino acids. The V segment lost 5 bases and the J segment 2 bases; nucleotides outside the gene matches: 10. CDR1 is ENHRY and CDR2 is SYGVKD in the germline V gene. The CDR3 DNA reads as TGTGCCATCAGTAAAACCGGGACTAGCGGGAGGGCCTTCACAGATACGCAGTATTTT. This gives the protein CAISKTGTSGRAFTDTQYF.

The rearrangement uses TRBV7-8 and TRBJ2-2, with a tentative D call TRBD1 (5 bases). CDR3 length: 16 amino acids. Deletions cut 5 bases from V and 0 bases from J, with 13 bases between. Germline CDR1 is SGHVS and CDR2 is FQNEAQ. CDR3 bases: TGTGCCAGCAGCCGAGGACACTCCGCGAACACCGGGGAGCTGTTTTTT. This encodes CASSRGHSANTGELFF.

This chain's CDR3 is CASSLFMSGLNTEAFF. CDR3 DNA: TGTGCCAGCAGTTTATTTATGTCAGGGTTGAACACTGAAGCTTTCTTT. The J gene is TRBJ1-1, the V gene TRBV28; the D gene is possibly TRBD1 (5 bases). The CDR3 has 16 residues. Germline lookup yields CDR1 MDHEN and CDR2 SYDVKM. With 1 base removed from V and 0 bases from J, the gap between germline ends came to 12 bases.

The chain carries TRBV13 and TRBJ1-3; tentatively, D is TRBD1 (6 bases). The CDR3 totals 15 residues. Germline V gives CDR1 PRHDT, CDR2 FYEKMQ (reference sequence). Trimming removed 0 bases from V and 3 bases from J, with 9 bases in between. CDR3 nucleotide sequence: TGTGCCAGCAGCTTAGGACAGGGTAGTGGAAACACCATATATTTT. Amino acid sequence: CASSLGQGSGNTIYF.

The chain couples TRBV28 to TRBJ2-1, with a possible D match to TRBD1 (6 bases). V lost 3 bases and J 10 bases, leaving 13 bases between the germline ends. This CDR3 is built from 13 residues. Looked up from germline, CDR1 is MDHEN and CDR2 is SYDVKM. For the CDR3, the DNA is TGTGCCAGCAGTTTCTTACAGGGTGCCGAGCAGTTCTTC. Translated: CASSFLQGAEQFF. Based on the CDR3 plus reference TRBV28 and TRBJ2-1, the full variable domain is DVKVTQSSRYLVKRTGEKVFLECVQDMDHENMFWYRQDPGLGLRLIYFSYDVKMKEKGDIPEGYSVSREKKERFSLILESASTNQTSMYLCASSFLQGAEQFFGPGTRLTVL.

The chain uses TRBV4-1 and TRBJ1-4; D is unresolved. The CDR3 is made up of 17 amino acids. The V gene lost 4 bases and the J gene lost 3 bases, with 18 bases spanning the gap. Per the germline V gene, CDR1 is MGHRA and CDR2 is YSYEKL. The CDR3 loop reads CASSPHLTDGANEKLFF. The CDR3 nucleotides read TGCGCCAGCAGCCCACACCTCACCGACGGAGCTAATGAAAAACTGTTTTTT.

The gene calls are TRBV11-1 and TRBJ1-1, with D unresolved. The CDR3 length is 13 residues. V was clipped by 0 bases and J by 5 bases, with 7 bases between them. The germline gives CDR1 SGHAT, CDR2 FQDESV (reference sequence). CDR3 in DNA: TGTGCCAGCAGCTTAGCGGCACAGACTGAAGCTTTCTTT. Protein product: CASSLAAQTEAFF. The full variable domain, in which reference TRBV11-1 and TRBJ1-1 provide the parts outside the CDR3, is EAEVAQSPRYKITEKSQAVAFWCDPISGHATLYWYRQILGQGPELLVQFQDESVVDDSQLPKDRFSAERLKGVDSTLKIQPAELGDSAMYLCASSLAAQTEAFFGQGTRLTVV.

The V call is TRBV10-1, the J call TRBJ2-2; D may be TRBD1 (5 bases). This CDR3 comprises 13 residues. Germline assignment: CDR1 WNHNN and CDR2 SYGVQD (reference sequence). V was trimmed by 2 bases and J by 4 bases, leaving 5 bases between them. The DNA for the CDR3 is TGCGCCAGCAGTGAGCAGGGCACCGGGGAGCTGTTTTTT. Protein: CASSEQGTGELFF.

Only one count was recorded for this clone. The genes are TRBV20-1 and TRBJ1-6; TRBD1 is a possible D gene (6 bases). Per germline, CDR1 DFQATT and CDR2 SNEGSKA (reference sequence). CDR3 length: 16 amino acids. Trimming left V 3 bases short and J 9 bases short, with 21 bases between. CDR3 protein: CSASDRMTGRGSPLHF. CDR3 sequence (DNA): TGCAGTGCTAGTGACAGAATGACAGGCAGGGGTTCACCCCTCCACTTT.

Only a few counts were recorded for this clone. This chain links TRBV28 with TRBJ1-2; weak D call: TRBD1 (6 bases). CDR3 length equals 15 residues. Looked up from germline, CDR1 is MDHEN and CDR2 is SYDVKM. Deletions cut 4 bases from V and 8 bases from J, with 20 bases between. The CDR3 loop is CASSSGELTGRGYTF. CDR3 nucleotide sequence: TGTGCCAGCAGTTCCGGGGAATTGACAGGCCGCGGCTACACCTTC.

The chain combines TRBV3-1 (or the pseudogene TRBV3-2) with TRBJ1-6, with D tentatively TRBD1 (6 bases). The germline gives CDR1 LGHDT, CDR2 YNNKEL (reference sequence). V shed 3 bases and J shed 10 bases, with 13 bases lying between them. This CDR3 contains 14 residues. CDR3: CASSQGALRSPLHF. DNA for the CDR3: TGTGCCAGCAGCCAGGGGGCTCTCAGGTCACCCCTCCACTTT.

This clone has a handful of counts. The V gene is TRBV14, the J gene TRBJ2-7, with 9 bases that match TRBD2. The CDR3 totals 15 residues. V was clipped by 2 bases and J by 3 bases; unmatched bases: 5. CDR1 SGHDN and CDR2 FVKESK come from the germline V gene. The CDR3 region has the DNA TGTGCCAGCAGCCAATTGTTAGCGGGAGACTACGAGCAGTACTTC. Translation gives CASSQLLAGDYEQYF.

The chain joins TRBV2 to TRBJ1-5, with TRBD1 identical over 9 bases. Losses at the gene ends were 5 bases for V and 3 bases for J; bases not matched to a gene: 5. The CDR3 is made up of 15 amino acids. Germline CDR1 is SNHLY and CDR2 is FYNNEI. Here the CDR3 reads CASSPGTGINQPQHF. The CDR3 coding sequence is TGTGCCAGCAGTCCCGGGACAGGGATCAATCAGCCCCAGCATTTT.

The V and J genes are TRBV7-3 and TRBJ1-3; 7 nucleotides line up with TRBD1. The CDR3 covers 15 residues. J lost 0 bases, V lost 4 bases, and 3 bases had no gene match. Germline CDR1 is SGHTA and CDR2 is FQGTGA. In nucleotides, the CDR3 is TGTGCCAGCAGCTCTACAGGGGACTCTGGAAACACCATATATTTT. This gives the protein CASSSTGDSGNTIYF. Complete variable domain (other parts from reference TRBV7-3 and TRBJ1-3): GAGVSQTPSNKVTEKGKYVELRCDPISGHTALYWYRQSLGQGPEFLIYFQGTGAADDSGLPNDRFFAVRPEGSVSTLKIQRTERGDSAVYLCASSSTGDSGNTIYFGEGSWLTVV.

Note on this clone: Sequence at one end of the junction differs from germline and may be a read error. The rearrangement links TRBV12-3 or TRBV12-4 to TRBJ2-7; D is unresolved. CDR3 size: 13 residues. CDR3 sequence reads: CASSFSHSNEQYF. The CDR3 region has the DNA TGTGCCAGCAGTTTTAGTCACTCCAACGAGCAGTACTTC.

The rearrangement uses TRBV29-1 and TRBJ2-3, with TRBD2 identical over 11 bases. The germline V gene has CDR1 SQVTM and CDR2 ANQGSEA. J was trimmed by 1 base and V by 5 bases; bases with no gene match: 8. CDR3 size: 16 residues. The CDR3 DNA reads TGCAGCGTTTCGAGACTAGCGGGGTTCCGCACAGATACGCAGTATTTT. It yields the protein CSVSRLAGFRTDTQYF.

V and J are TRBV9 and TRBJ2-5; 8 bases fit TRBD1. In germline, CDR1 is SGDLS, CDR2 YYNGEE. The CDR3 is 15 residues long. Losses at the gene ends were 1 base for V and 2 bases for J; bases not matched to a gene: 4. The DNA for the CDR3 is TGTGCCAGCAGCGTAACCAGGACAGGGCAAGAGACCCAGTACTTC. Translation: CASSVTRTGQETQYF.

The V gene is TRBV27, the J gene TRBJ2-3; D possibly corresponds to TRBD1 (5 bases). Germline values: CDR1 MNHEY, CDR2 SMNVEV (reference sequence). Trimming took off 2 bases at V and 2 bases at J, with 14 bases between the two ends. The CDR3 has 16 amino acids. The CDR3 DNA follows: TGTGCCAGCAGTTTAAAAGGAGACAGCTTCACAGATACGCAGTATTTT. Protein sequence: CASSLKGDSFTDTQYF.

The genes are TRBV6-5 and TRBJ1-2; the D gene is possibly TRBD1 (5 bases). This CDR3 spans 15 amino acids. The V gene's germline CDR1 is MNHEY and CDR2 SVGAGI. Trimming shortened V by 4 bases and J by 0 bases, and 12 bases separated the two germline ends. The CDR3 here is CASSSRTSTNYGYTF. DNA for the CDR3: TGTGCCAGCAGTTCCCGGACATCCACTAACTATGGCTACACCTTC.

V usage is TRBV7-9 and J usage is TRBJ2-1; possible D gene TRBD1, 6 bases. V lost 3 bases to trimming and J lost 10 bases, with 13 bases between them. Germline V gene lookup returns CDR1 SEHNR and CDR2 FQNEAQ (reference sequence). CDR3 size: 13 residues. The CDR3 DNA is TGTGCCAGCAGCTTTCCTGAGGGGACAGAGCAGTTCTTC. Translation: CASSFPEGTEQFF.